This TCR beta chain was identified during a study of T cell clones after liver transplantation. As for the study in general: Post-transplant blood was tracked for graft-donor-reactive T cell clones identified in a pre-transplant mixed lymphocyte reaction.

Measured with immunoSEQ multiplex PCR; TCRdb has only the in-frame clones, and not every one. The sample includes 45,000 to 55,000 clones, approximately 88% of them seen just once. The CDR3 runs to 17 residues. From germline, CDR1 is SEHNR and CDR2 FQNEAQ (reference sequence). With 0 bases clipped from V and 6 bases from J, the junction kept 8 bases outside the gene matches. The V call is TRBV7-9, the J call TRBJ2-1, with 10 bases aligning to TRBD1. Here the sequenced sample was CD4+ T cells from blood, taken before liver transplant. The TCR sequence derives from a human donor who received a liver transplant. The CDR3 region is CASSLALGQGLSNEQFF. The DNA for the CDR3 is TGTGCCAGCAGCTTAGCACTGGGACAGGGGTTATCCAATGAGCAGTTCTTC. Together with reference TRBV7-9 and TRBJ2-1, the CDR3 gives the full variable domain: DTGVSQNPRHKITKRGQNVTFRCDPISEHNRLYWYRQTLGQGPEFLTYFQNEAQLEKSRLLSDRFSAERPKGSFSTLEIQRTEQGDSAMYLCASSLALGQGLSNEQFFGPGTRLTVL.